This T cell receptor (beta chain) was sequenced in a study of cytomegalovirus exposure and HLA in healthy donors. This CDR3 is 16 amino acids long. The germline V gene encodes CDR1 MGHRA and CDR2 YSYEKL. V was shortened by 0 bases and J by 6 bases, with 16 bases between the two germline ends. Broader study findings: Whilst most TCR sequences proved rare, a subset of public TCRs occurred across many donors. There were approximately 150 TCR beta chains listed as cytomegalovirus-associated.

The PCR had 60 Vbeta and 13 Jbeta primers. Repertoires were generated with immunoSEQ multiplex PCR, while TCRdb's copy carries only in-frame clones and drops some. The ten most abundant clones cover 0.9% to 1.4% of a sample with 220,000 or so clones. A remark on this clone: Its matching antigen is unknown.

This sequence originates from a girl aged 2-9 years in good health and CMV-seropositive. This chain uses TRBV4-1 with TRBJ2-3; perhaps TRBD2 as D (6 bases). Sequences were obtained from PBMCs. This chain's CDR3 is CASSQDGGVGLDTQYF. The CDR3 region has the DNA TGCGCCAGCAGCCAAGACGGGGGAGTCGGCCTGGATACGCAGTATTTT.